This T cell receptor beta chain was recovered during a study of T cells in Graves' hyperthyroidism and ophthalmopathy. Overall study: Before any treatment, at initial diagnosis, peripheral blood was collected. General observations from the study: In the blood, most expanded thyroid clonotypes above 0.001 appeared as well.

Patients were excluded for uncontrolled infection, other autoimmune disease, pregnancy or lactation. Of note for this clonotype: Its specificity is unknown.

Amplified regions were TCR beta CDR3 sequences from RNA transcripts. The HTBI primer set served for first-round RT-PCR of the TCR CDR3. MiXCR was run by TCRdb on the multiplex PCR reads, yielding one entry per CDR3 protein. The sample lists approximately 420,000 distinct CDR3 sequences; 15% were seen once. This CDR3 spans 10 amino acids. Per the germline V gene, CDR1 is SNHLY and CDR2 is FYNNEI. V was trimmed by 8 bases and J by 8 bases, leaving 4 bases between them. The receptor was derived from a woman in her twenties or thirties with Graves' hyperthyroidism. This sequence joins TRBV2 and TRBJ1-6; D gene unclear. The sample was blood. The CDR3 DNA reads TGTGCCAGCGGGGATTCACCCCTCCACTTT. It codes for CASGDSPLHF.